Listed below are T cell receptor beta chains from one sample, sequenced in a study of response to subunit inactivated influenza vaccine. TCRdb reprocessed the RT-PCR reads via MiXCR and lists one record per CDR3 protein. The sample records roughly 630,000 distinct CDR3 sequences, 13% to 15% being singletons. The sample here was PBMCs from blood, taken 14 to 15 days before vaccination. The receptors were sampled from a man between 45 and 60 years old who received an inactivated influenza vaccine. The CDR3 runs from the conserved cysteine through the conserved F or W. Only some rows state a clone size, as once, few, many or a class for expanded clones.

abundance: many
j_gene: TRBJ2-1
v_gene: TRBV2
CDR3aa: CASSEPPGVKIYNEQFF

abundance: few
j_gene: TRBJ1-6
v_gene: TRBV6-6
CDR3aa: CASSYEVRSLHF

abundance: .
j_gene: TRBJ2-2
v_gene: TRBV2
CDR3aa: CASSEAGARRTGELFF

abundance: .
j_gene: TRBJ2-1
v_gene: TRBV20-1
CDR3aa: CSATTGVSSYNEQFF

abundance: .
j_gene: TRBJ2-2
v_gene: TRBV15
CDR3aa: CATGGGDTGELFF

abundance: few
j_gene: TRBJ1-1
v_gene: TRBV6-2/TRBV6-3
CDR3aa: CASSYYGTGAANTEAFF

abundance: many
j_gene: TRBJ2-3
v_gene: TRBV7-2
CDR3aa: CASSLDSGFSTDTQYF

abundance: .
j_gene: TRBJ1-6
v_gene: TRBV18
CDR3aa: CASSPGQGGSSPLHF

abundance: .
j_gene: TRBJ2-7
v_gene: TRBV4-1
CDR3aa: CASSQEQGPRDEQYF

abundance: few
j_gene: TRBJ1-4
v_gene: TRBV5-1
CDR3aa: CASGQGAVNEKLFF

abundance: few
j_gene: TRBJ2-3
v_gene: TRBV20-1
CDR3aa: CSAGVLRDTQYF

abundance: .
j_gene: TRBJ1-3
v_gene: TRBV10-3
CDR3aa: CAISDLGQGSRNTIYF

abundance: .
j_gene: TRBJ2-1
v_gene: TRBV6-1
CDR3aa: CASRSQLWGTGEQFF

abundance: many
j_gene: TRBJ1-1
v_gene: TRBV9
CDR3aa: CASSVVAGPNTEAFF

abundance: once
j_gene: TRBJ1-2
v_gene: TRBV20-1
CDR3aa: CCARDRSALRKVGGYTF

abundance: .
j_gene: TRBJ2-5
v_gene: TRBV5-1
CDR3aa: CASSIRLAGTQETQYF

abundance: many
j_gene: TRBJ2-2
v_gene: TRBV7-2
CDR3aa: CASSSDRARAGELFF

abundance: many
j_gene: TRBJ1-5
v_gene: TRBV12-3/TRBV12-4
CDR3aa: CASSRGAQPQHF

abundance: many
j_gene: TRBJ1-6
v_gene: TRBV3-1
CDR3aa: CASSQDWQGKSPLHF

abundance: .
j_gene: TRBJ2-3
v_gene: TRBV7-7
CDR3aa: CASSPGGSRDTDTQYF

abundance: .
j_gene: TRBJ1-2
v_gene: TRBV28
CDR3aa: CASSPGRVERYGYTF

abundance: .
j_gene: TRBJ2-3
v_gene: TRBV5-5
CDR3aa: CASSLTPSDGTQYF

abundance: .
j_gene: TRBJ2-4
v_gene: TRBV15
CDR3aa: CATSRRSAKNIQYF

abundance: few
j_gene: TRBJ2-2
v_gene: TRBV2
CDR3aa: CASIGTVNTGELFF

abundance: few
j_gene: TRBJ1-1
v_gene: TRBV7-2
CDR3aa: CASSLGGYTNTEAFF

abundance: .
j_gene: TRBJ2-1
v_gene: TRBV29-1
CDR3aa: CSVEGLAGYNEQFF

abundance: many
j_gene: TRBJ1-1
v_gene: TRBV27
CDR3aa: CASSFGPNTEAFF

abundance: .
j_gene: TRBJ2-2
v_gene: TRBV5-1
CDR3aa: CASSLTVGGELFF

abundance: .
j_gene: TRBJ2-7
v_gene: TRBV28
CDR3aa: CASSFIRGSYEQYF

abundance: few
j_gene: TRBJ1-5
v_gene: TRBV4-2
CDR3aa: CASSQGGRSSNQPQHF

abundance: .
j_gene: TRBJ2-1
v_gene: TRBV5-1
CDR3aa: CASSFRGDDNEQFF

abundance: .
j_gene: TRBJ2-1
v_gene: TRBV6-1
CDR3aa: CASRSPGQGKNEQFF

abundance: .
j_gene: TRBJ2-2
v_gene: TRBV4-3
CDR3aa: CASSQDTDWGTTGELFF

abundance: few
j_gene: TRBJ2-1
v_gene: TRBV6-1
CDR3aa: CASSLLSTSSYNEQFF

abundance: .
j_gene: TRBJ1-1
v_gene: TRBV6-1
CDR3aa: CASRPRGGLLNTEAFF

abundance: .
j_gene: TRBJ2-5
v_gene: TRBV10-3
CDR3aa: CAISPGGETQYF

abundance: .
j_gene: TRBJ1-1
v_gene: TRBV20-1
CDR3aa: CSASRPRGLRALNTEAFF

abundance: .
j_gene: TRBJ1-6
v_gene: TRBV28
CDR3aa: CAGTKGGNSPLHF

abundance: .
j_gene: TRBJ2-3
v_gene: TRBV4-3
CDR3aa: CASSEGGASTDTQYF

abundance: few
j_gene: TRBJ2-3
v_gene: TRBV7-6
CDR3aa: CASSRTSEYTDTQYF

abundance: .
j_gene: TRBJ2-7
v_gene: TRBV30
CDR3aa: CAWFTSEQYF

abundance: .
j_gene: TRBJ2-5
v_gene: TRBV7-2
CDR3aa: CASTALSALETQYF

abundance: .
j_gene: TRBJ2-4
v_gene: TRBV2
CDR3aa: CASMASGSPQAKNIQYF